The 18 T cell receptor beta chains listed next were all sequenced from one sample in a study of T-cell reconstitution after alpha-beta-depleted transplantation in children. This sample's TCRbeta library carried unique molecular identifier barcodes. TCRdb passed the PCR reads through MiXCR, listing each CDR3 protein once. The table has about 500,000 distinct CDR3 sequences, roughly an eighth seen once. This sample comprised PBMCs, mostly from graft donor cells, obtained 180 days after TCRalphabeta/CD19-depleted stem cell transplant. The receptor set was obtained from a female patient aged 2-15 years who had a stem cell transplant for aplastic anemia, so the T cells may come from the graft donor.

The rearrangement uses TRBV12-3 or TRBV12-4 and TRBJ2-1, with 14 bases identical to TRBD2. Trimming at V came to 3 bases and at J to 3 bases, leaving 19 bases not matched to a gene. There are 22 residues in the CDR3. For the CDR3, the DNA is TGTGCCAGCAGTTTCCGAACTTTGAGATTGACTAGCGGGAGGGCCGGCTACAATGAGCAGTTCTTC. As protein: CASSFRTLRLTSGRAGYNEQFF.

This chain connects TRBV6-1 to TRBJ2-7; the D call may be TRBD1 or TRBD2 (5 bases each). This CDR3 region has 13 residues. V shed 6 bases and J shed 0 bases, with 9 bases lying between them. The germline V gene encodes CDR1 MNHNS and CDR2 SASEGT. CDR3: CASSREPSYEQYF. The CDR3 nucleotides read TGTGCCAGCAGCAGGGAGCCCTCCTACGAGCAGTACTTC.

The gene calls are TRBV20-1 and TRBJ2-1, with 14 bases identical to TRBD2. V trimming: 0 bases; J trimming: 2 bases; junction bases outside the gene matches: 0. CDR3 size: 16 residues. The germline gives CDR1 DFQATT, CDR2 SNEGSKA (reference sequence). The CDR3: CSAREGLAGAYNEQFF. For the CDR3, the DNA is TGCAGTGCTAGAGAGGGACTAGCGGGAGCCTACAATGAGCAGTTCTTC.

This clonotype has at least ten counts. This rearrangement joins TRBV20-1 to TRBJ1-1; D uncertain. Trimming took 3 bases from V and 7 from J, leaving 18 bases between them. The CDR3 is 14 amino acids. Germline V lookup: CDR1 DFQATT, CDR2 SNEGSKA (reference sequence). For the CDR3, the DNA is TGCAGTGCTAGGGTGAAATACAGAGAAGATGAAGCTTTCTTT. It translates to CSARVKYREDEAFF.

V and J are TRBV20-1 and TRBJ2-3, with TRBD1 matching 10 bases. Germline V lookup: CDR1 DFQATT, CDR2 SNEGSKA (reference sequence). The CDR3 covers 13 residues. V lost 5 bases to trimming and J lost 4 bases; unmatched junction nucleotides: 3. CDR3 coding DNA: TGCAGTGCTGTGACAGGGGGCTCAGATACGCAGTATTTT. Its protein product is CSAVTGGSDTQYF.

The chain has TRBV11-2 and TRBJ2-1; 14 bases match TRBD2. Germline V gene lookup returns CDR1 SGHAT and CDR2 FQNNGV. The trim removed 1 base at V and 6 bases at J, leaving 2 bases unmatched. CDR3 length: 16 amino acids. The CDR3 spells CASSLGGLAGVNEQFF. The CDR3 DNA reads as TGTGCCAGCAGCTTAGGGGGACTAGCGGGAGTCAATGAGCAGTTCTTC.

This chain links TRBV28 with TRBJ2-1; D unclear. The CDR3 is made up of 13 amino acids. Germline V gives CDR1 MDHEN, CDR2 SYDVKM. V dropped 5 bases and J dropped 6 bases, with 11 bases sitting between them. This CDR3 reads CASSPPPTNEQFF. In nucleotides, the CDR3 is TGTGCCAGCAGTCCCCCCCCCACCAATGAGCAGTTCTTC.

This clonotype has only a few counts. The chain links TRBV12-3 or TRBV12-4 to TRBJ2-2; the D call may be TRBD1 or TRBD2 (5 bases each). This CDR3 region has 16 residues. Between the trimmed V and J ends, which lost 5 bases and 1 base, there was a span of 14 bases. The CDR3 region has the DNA TGTGCCAGCAGTCGGACCGGGACCAAGAACACCGGGGAGCTGTTTTTT. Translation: CASSRTGTKNTGELFF.

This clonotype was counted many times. This chain's CDR3 is CASSLRSSQGQWNEQFF. The CDR3 bases are TGTGCCAGCAGCTTACGGTCTTCGCAGGGCCAGTGGAATGAGCAGTTCTTC. The J gene is TRBJ2-1, the V gene TRBV11-2; a possible D gene is TRBD1 (5 bases). CDR3 length: 17 residues. Deletions cut 2 bases from V and 7 bases from J, with 21 bases between. CDR1 is SGHAT and CDR2 is FQNNGV in the germline V gene.

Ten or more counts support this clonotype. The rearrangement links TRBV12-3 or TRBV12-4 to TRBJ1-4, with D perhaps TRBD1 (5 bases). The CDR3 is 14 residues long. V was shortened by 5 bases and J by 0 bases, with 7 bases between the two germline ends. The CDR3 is CASSRGATNEKLFF. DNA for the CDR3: TGTGCCAGCAGTAGGGGTGCAACTAATGAAAAACTGTTTTTT.

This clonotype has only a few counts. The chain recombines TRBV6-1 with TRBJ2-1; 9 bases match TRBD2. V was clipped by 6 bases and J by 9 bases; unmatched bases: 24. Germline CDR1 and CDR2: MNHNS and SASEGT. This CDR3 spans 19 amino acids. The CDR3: CASSPYEVAGVAPPFEQFF. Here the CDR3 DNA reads TGTGCCAGCAGCCCCTACGAGGTAGCGGGAGTTGCCCCCCCCTTTGAGCAGTTCTTC.

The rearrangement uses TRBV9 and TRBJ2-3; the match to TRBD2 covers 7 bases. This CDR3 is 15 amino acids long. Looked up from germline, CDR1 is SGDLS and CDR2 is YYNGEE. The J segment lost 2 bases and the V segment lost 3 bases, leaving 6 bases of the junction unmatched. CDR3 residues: CASSASREATDTQYF. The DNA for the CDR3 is TGTGCCAGCAGCGCCTCTCGGGAGGCCACAGATACGCAGTATTTT.

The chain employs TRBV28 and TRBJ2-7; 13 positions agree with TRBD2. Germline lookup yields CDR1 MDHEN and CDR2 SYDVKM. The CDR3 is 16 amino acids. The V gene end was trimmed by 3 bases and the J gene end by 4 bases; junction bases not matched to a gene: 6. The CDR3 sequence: CASSLLTSGRQYEQYF. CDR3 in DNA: TGTGCCAGCAGTTTGCTGACTAGCGGGAGGCAATACGAGCAGTACTTC. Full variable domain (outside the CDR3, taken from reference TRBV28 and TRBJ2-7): DVKVTQSSRYLVKRTGEKVFLECVQDMDHENMFWYRQDPGLGLRLIYFSYDVKMKEKGDIPEGYSVSREKKERFSLILESASTNQTSMYLCASSLLTSGRQYEQYFGPGTRLTVT.

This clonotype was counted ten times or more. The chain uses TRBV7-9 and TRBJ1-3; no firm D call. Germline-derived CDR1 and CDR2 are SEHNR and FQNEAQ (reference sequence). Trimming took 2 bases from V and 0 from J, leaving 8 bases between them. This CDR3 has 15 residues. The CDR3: CASSLPYISGNTIYF. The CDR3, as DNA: TGTGCCAGCAGCTTACCCTACATCTCTGGAAACACCATATATTTT. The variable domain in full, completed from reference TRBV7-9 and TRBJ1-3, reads DTGVSQNPRHKITKRGQNVTFRCDPISEHNRLYWYRQTLGQGPEFLTYFQNEAQLEKSRLLSDRFSAERPKGSFSTLEIQRTEQGDSAMYLCASSLPYISGNTIYFGEGSWLTVV.

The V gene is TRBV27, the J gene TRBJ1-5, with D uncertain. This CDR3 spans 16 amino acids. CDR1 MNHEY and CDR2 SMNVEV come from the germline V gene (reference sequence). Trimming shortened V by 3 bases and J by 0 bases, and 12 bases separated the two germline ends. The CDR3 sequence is CASSFLPRSSNQPQHF. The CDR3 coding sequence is TGTGCCAGCAGTTTTCTACCCAGGAGTAGCAATCAGCCCCAGCATTTT.

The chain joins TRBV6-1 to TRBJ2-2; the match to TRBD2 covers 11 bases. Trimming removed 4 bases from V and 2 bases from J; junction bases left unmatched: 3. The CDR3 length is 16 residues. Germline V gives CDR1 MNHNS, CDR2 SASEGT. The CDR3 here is CASSARLAGNTGELFF. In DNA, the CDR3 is TGTGCCAGCAGTGCACGACTAGCGGGAAACACCGGGGAGCTGTTTTTT.

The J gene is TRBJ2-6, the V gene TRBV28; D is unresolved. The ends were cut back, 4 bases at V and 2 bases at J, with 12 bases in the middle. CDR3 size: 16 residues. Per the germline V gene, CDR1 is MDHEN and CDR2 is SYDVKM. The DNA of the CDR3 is TGTGCCAGCAGTTCCTGGACGGACCCTGGGGCCAACGTCCTGACTTTC. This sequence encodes CASSSWTDPGANVLTF.

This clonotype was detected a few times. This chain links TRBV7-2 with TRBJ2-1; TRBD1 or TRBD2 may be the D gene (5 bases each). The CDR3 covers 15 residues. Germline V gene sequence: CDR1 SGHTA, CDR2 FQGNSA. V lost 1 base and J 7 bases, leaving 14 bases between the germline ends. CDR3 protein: CASSLVGTLGNEQFF. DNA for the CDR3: TGTGCCAGCAGCTTAGTGGGGACCCTGGGGAATGAGCAGTTCTTC.